Given below is one T cell receptor beta chain in context. No cognate antigen has been identified for it. Nothing much larger sits one base from this clone, and base qualities are not available. CDR1 and CDR2, per the germline V gene (reference sequence), are LNHNV and YYDKDF. The CDR3 goes from the cysteine to the phenylalanine over 14 residues. Just CDR3 DNA is preserved here, 42 bases in frame from base 1. V loses 6 bases, J loses 4 bases, and the germline ends lie 15 bases apart. This sample was taken from a study of PD-1 blockade in classical Hodgkin lymphoma (dated by TCRdb to about 2020). Looking at the study overall: Nivolumab dosing was 3 mg/kg intravenously every 2 weeks, continuing until either disease progression or unacceptable toxicity. The study used CyTOF and TCR beta sequencing to define a peripheral blood immune signature of response to PD-1 blockade in classical Hodgkin lymphoma. Study-wide findings and limitations: Patients starting nivolumab less than 1 year after ASCT had lower diversity and were excluded from later analyses to avoid confounding by immune reconstitution. Baseline TCR diversity was reported to be lower in newly diagnosed patients than in healthy donors and to be lower still in relapsed/refractory patients. The study covered only a single clinical trial cohort, and the causes of the repertoire differences, possibly disease activity or prior therapy, were still not defined. CD4+ but not CD8+ TCR diversity rose significantly by C4D1 (p=0.0027 vs p=0.16), most apparent in complete responders (p=0.02). Baseline diversity similar to that of newly diagnosed patients was observed in trial patients achieving complete response, whereas significantly lower diversity was observed in partial responders and progressors.

The time point label for this specimen denotes: cycle 1 day 1 (C1D1), immediately before nivolumab initiation. Every trial patient had relapsed after autologous stem cell transplantation, and cohorts A, B and C differed in prior brentuximab vedotin exposure. A Miltenyi CD8+ T cell isolation kit was used for magnetic negative selection to purify CD8+ T cells from thawed PBMCs. The trial cohort was composed of 56 patients with relapsed/refractory classical Hodgkin lymphoma, for whom complete response, partial response or progressive disease was recorded as best overall response. In the multi-cohort phase II CheckMate 205 trial, trial patients received single-agent nivolumab. An independent review committee assessed best overall response by applying the 2007 International Working Group response criteria. Trial PBMCs were obtained immediately prior to nivolumab initiation (C1D1) and on therapy at cycle 2 day 1 and cycle 4 day 1. Peripheral blood was collected in 8 mL Vacutainer Cell Preparation Tubes, from which PBMCs were isolated by centrifugation and then cryopreserved. Purified CD4+ and CD8+ fractions were prepared only for cases in which an additional PBMC sample was available. Magnetically labelled cells were depleted on LS columns in a quadroMACS separator, and the flow-through was collected as the purified fraction.

The Qiagen DNeasy kit was used to extract genomic DNA both from unsorted PBMCs and from the negatively selected CD4+ and CD8+ fractions. Using primers that anneal to V and J segments, immunoSEQ multiplex PCR amplified the TCR beta CDR3 regions. Amplification bias was minimized using a synthetic immune receptor repertoire, and residual bias was removed computationally after sequencing. The authors' analysis ran thus. Repertoire diversity was quantified as the Shannon entropy index using custom Python scripts. Unsorted, CD4+ and CD8+ repertoires were analyzed separately, except for combined analyses in which CD4+ and CD8+ sequences were merged in silico. A clone was considered expanded if an increase in frequency of at least 2-fold after treatment relative to C1D1 was found, and a pseudocount of 0.5 was applied to clones undetected at baseline. Singleton clones were defined as clones with 0 or 1 copy at C1D1, and non-singleton clones were defined as clones with 2 or more copies. By matching protein sequences in sorted samples from the same patient, clones expanded in unsorted samples were annotated as CD4+, CD8+ or unknown. Wilcoxon tests were applied to paired samples to test diversity changes from C1D1 to C4D1. The table comes from immuneACCESS by way of TCRdb, which keeps in-frame sequences with V and J called. Part of the clones is missing from these tables; in studies checked, under half for an unresolved V gene and the rest for unknown reasons. V and J calls and clone size are given by that table; D and trimming were obtained from the DNA. Within this sample are a few thousand clones, with over 65% of them counted one time only. Approximately 10% of the sample comes from the top ten.

The sequence was collected from a human donor with classical Hodgkin lymphoma. The V gene is TRBV15 and the J gene is TRBJ1-2; tentative D gene TRBD1, with 5 bases matching. The input for sequencing was CD8+ T cells from blood, taken at baseline. The sequenced DNA: TGTGCCACCAGTGACGGAGGGGTTGGCTATGGCTACACCTTC. This gives the protein CATSDGGVGYGYTF.